The source of this TCR beta chain is a study of lymphopenia after photon versus proton radiotherapy. Overall study findings and caveats: After the lymphocyte nadir, photon-treated repertoires showed oligoclonal expansion, especially of CD8+ Temra cells. Proton therapy kept repertoires fairly stable, unlike photons, which gained effector/memory cells. In patients who died, overall survival fell as post-nadir TCR diversity dropped more. Only patients who died were analyzed for survival; proton advantage is unproven.

Trimming shortened V by 1 base and J by 7 bases, and 13 bases separated the two germline ends. Germline assignment: CDR1 SGHAT and CDR2 FQNNGV. The CDR3 extends over 14 amino acids. Generated by immunoSEQ multiplex PCR, the TCRdb table keeps only in-frame clones and is missing some. The data show 15,000 or so clones, about 85% seen once. To note about this clone: Its antigen is unidentified.

J is TRBJ2-5 and V is TRBV11-2; D might be TRBD2 (5 bases). This TCR derives from a woman aged 60-75 years with cholangiocarcinoma. Some clones in this sample may be carry-over from other donors' samples. The sequences come from peripheral blood, collected from a patient treated with proton-based radiotherapy. The CDR3 here is CASSLAGLAPTQYF. The CDR3 region has the DNA TGTGCCAGCAGCTTAGCCGGACTGGCCCCGACCCAGTACTTC. Based on the CDR3 plus reference TRBV11-2 and TRBJ2-5, the full variable domain is EAGVAQSPRYKIIEKRQSVAFWCNPISGHATLYWYQQILGQGPKLLIQFQNNGVVDDSQLPKDRFSAERLKGVDSTLKIQPAKLEDSAVYLCASSLAGLAPTQYFGPGTRLLVL.